The 27 T cell receptor beta chains listed next were all sequenced from one sample in a study of cytomegalovirus exposure and HLA in healthy donors. Produced via immunoSEQ multiplex PCR; TCRdb's table is partial and in-frame only. The sample has 150,000 to 200,000 clones, more than 75% seen once. Sequences were obtained from PBMCs. All receptors come from a woman aged 30 to 39 in good health and CMV-seronegative.

The chain is built from TRBV19 and TRBJ2-5; 9 bases map to TRBD2. The J segment lost 0 bases and the V segment lost 7 bases, leaving 9 bases of the junction unmatched. Germline values: CDR1 LNHDA, CDR2 SQIVND (reference sequence). CDR3 length: 16 residues. CDR3 sequence (DNA): TGTGCCAGTATTAGTCTAGCGGGGCTCTACCAAGAGACCCAGTACTTC. Its translation: CASISLAGLYQETQYF. The variable domain in full, completed from reference TRBV19 and TRBJ2-5, reads DGGITQSPKYLFRKEGQNVTLSCEQNLNHDAMYWYRQDPGQGLRLIYYSQIVNDFQKGDIAEGYSVSREKKESFPLTVTSAQKNPTAFYLCASISLAGLYQETQYFGPGTRLLVL.

This sequence joins TRBV18 and TRBJ1-5; D is uncertain. CDR1 and CDR2 from the germline V gene are KGHSH and LQKENI. The CDR3 spans 16 residues. V dropped 2 bases and J dropped 1 base, with 12 bases sitting between them. CDR3 nucleotides: TGTGCCAGCTCACCATTCCAGGCCCGCAGCAATCAGCCCCAGCATTTT. Translation gives CASSPFQARSNQPQHF.

Points on this clone: At the DNA level, this CDR3 is encoded by other sequences in the same sample as well. The genes are TRBV5-1 and TRBJ1-1, with D maybe TRBD1 (6 bases). The CDR3 length is 13 residues. Trimming stripped 5 bases from V and 1 base from J, with 9 bases between. Germline V gives CDR1 SGHRS, CDR2 YFSETQ. The chain's CDR3 is CASSLTGNTEAFF. CDR3 bases: TGCGCCAGCAGTTTGACAGGGAACACTGAAGCTTTCTTT.

The genes are TRBV5-4 and TRBJ1-1; 7 nucleotides align to TRBD1. Germline V CDR1 and CDR2: SGHNT, YYREEE (reference sequence). J was trimmed by 4 bases and V by 2 bases; bases with no gene match: 8. The CDR3 totals 15 residues. The CDR3: CASSLQQGLFTEAFF. DNA for the CDR3: TGTGCCAGCAGCTTACAACAGGGGTTGTTCACTGAAGCTTTCTTT.

This clone was observed a single time. J is TRBJ1-2 and V is TRBV4-3; D gene unclear. The germline CDR1 and CDR2 sequences are LGHNA and YSLEER. V lost 0 bases to trimming and J lost 4 bases, with 15 bases between them. This CDR3 has 16 amino acids. CDR3 sequence reads: CASSQDLTRSLYGYTF. CDR3 in DNA: TGCGCCAGCAGCCAAGATCTAACCCGGTCCCTCTATGGCTACACCTTC.

V is TRBV5-1 and J is TRBJ2-2, with D possibly being TRBD2 (6 bases). Germline-derived CDR1 and CDR2 are SGHRS and YFSETQ. Trimming pared 4 bases from V and 4 bases from J, leaving 11 bases between. The CDR3 spans 14 residues. For the CDR3, the DNA is TGCGCCAGCAGCCTCGGGACTCCCACCGGGGAGCTGTTTTTT. Translated: CASSLGTPTGELFF.

Only a few counts were recorded for this clone. The gene calls are TRBV2 and TRBJ2-7; weak D call: TRBD2 (7 bases). V was clipped by 3 bases and J by 4 bases, with 13 bases between them. Per the germline V gene, CDR1 is SNHLY and CDR2 is FYNNEI. The CDR3 covers 14 residues. The CDR3 is CASSDAGALYEQYF. CDR3 bases: TGTGCCAGCAGTGACGCGGGGGCTCTTTACGAGCAGTACTTC.

J is TRBJ2-3 and V is TRBV10-3; tentatively, D is TRBD2 (7 bases). CDR1 is ENHRY and CDR2 is SYGVKD in the germline V gene. The V and J ends lost 0 bases and 6 bases respectively, with 16 bases between them. The length of the CDR3 is 16 residues. CDR3 protein: CAISESLGGLGDTQYF. The DNA of the CDR3 is TGTGCCATCAGTGAGTCCCTCGGGGGGCTGGGGGATACGCAGTATTTT.

The J gene is TRBJ2-1, the V gene TRBV4-1, with TRBD2 matching over 10 bases. Germline-derived CDR1 and CDR2 are MGHRA and YSYEKL. The CDR3 is 15 amino acids. The V and J ends lost 3 bases and 5 bases, in that order; junction bases with no gene match: 4. The CDR3 protein is CASSHGLAAHNEQFF. Written as DNA, the CDR3 is TGCGCCAGCAGCCACGGACTAGCGGCCCACAATGAGCAGTTCTTC.

The CDR3 protein is CASGPNHLGTADTGANVLTF. The CDR3 DNA reads TGTGCTAGTGGCCCCAATCATCTGGGGACAGCAGATACTGGGGCCAACGTCCTGACTTTC. The chain couples TRBV12-5 to TRBJ2-6, with TRBD1 identical over 7 bases. V lost 6 bases to trimming and J lost 2 bases; unmatched junction nucleotides: 19. Germline assignment: CDR1 LGHNT and CDR2 FRNRAP. The CDR3 has 20 amino acids.

The chain links TRBV27 to TRBJ2-7, with 8 bases fitting TRBD1. The CDR3 is made up of 14 amino acids. Germline CDR1 MNHEY, CDR2 SMNVEV (reference sequence). V trimming: 5 bases; J trimming: 3 bases; junction bases outside the gene matches: 6. DNA of the CDR3: TGTGCCAGCAGTCCTTGGACAGGGAGCTACGAGCAGTACTTC. It codes for CASSPWTGSYEQYF.

The V call is TRBV30, the J call TRBJ2-7; 7 bases align to TRBD1. The CDR3 length is 14 residues. The germline gives CDR1 GTSNPN, CDR2 SVGIG (reference sequence). The V and J ends lost 0 bases and 0 bases, in that order; junction bases with no gene match: 2. The CDR3 bases are TGTGCCTGGAGTGTACAGGGGACCTCCTACGAGCAGTACTTC. Protein sequence: CAWSVQGTSYEQYF.

The DNA for the CDR3 is TGCGCCAGCAGCCAAGGGGTCCGGACAGGTGCCTACGAGCAGTACTTC. It yields the protein CASSQGVRTGAYEQYF. The chain couples TRBV4-1 to TRBJ2-7, with TRBD1 matching over 7 bases. After removal of 1 base from V and 2 bases from J, the junction contained 8 bases not matched to a gene. This CDR3 has 16 residues. The germline V gene has CDR1 MGHRA and CDR2 YSYEKL.

This chain connects TRBV14 to TRBJ2-7, with 9 bases lining up with TRBD1. This CDR3 comprises 13 residues. The germline V gene has CDR1 SGHDN and CDR2 FVKESK. The trim removed 5 bases at V and 6 bases at J, leaving 5 bases unmatched. The CDR3 sequence: CASSSRQGGEQYF. In nucleotides, the CDR3 is TGTGCCAGCAGCAGCAGACAGGGGGGCGAGCAGTACTTC.

The chain employs TRBV2 and TRBJ2-1; 11 bases match TRBD2. Germline lookup yields CDR1 SNHLY and CDR2 FYNNEI. The CDR3 spans 14 residues. V lost 5 bases to trimming and J lost 7 bases; unmatched junction nucleotides: 4. In DNA form, the CDR3 reads TGTGCCAGCAGTATTAGCGGGGGGGGGAATGAGCAGTTCTTC. Translating gives CASSISGGGNEQFF. The full variable domain, completed using reference TRBV2 and TRBJ2-1, is EPEVTQTPSHQVTQMGQEVILRCVPISNHLYFYWYRQILGQKVEFLVSFYNNEISEKSEIFDDQFSVERPDGSNFTLKIRSTKLEDSAMYFCASSISGGGNEQFFGPGTRLTVL.

The chain links TRBV10-3 to TRBJ1-5; D is uncertain. V was cut by 10 bases and J by 4 bases, with 17 bases left in between. The germline V gene encodes CDR1 ENHRY and CDR2 SYGVKD. This CDR3 is 14 amino acids long. The CDR3 sequence: CATRGAGSNQPQHF. The CDR3 DNA sequence: TGTGCCACCCGGGGTGCGGGTTCTAATCAGCCCCAGCATTTT.

This sequence joins TRBV5-1 and TRBJ2-2; D remains unclear. The germline V gene has CDR1 SGHRS and CDR2 YFSETQ. V lost 5 bases and J lost 1, with 9 bases in between. This CDR3 is built from 14 residues. CDR3 in DNA: TGCGCCAGCAGGAGGTTAGGGAACACCGGGGAGCTGTTTTTT. Protein: CASRRLGNTGELFF.

The chain uses TRBV27 and TRBJ1-2; D may be TRBD1 (5 bases). V lost 0 bases, J lost 6 bases, and 11 bases lay in between. The CDR3 length is 14 residues. Germline V CDR1 and CDR2: MNHEY, SMNVEV (reference sequence). The CDR3 loop is CASSLSFGRDGYTF. The CDR3 DNA is TGTGCCAGCAGTTTATCGTTTGGCAGGGATGGCTACACCTTC.

V gene TRBV18 combines with J gene TRBJ1-4; a possible D gene is TRBD1 (5 bases). CDR1 KGHSH and CDR2 LQKENI come from the germline V gene. The CDR3 runs to 16 residues. Deletions cut 3 bases from V and 7 bases from J, with 18 bases between. CDR3 coding DNA: TGTGCCAGCTCACCCTGGGAGGTCAGGGTCACTGAAAAACTGTTTTTT. Amino acid sequence: CASSPWEVRVTEKLFF.

This chain uses TRBV5-1 with TRBJ2-1; TRBD1 might be the D (6 bases). CDR3 length equals 16 residues. CDR1 and CDR2 from the germline V gene are SGHRS and YFSETQ. Trimming removed 4 bases at V and 0 bases at J, with 14 bases between. The CDR3 DNA follows: TGCGCCAGCAGCAGGGGGACGCGGCCCTCCTACAATGAGCAGTTCTTC. This sequence encodes CASSRGTRPSYNEQFF. Based on the CDR3 plus reference TRBV5-1 and TRBJ2-1, the full variable domain is KAGVTQTPRYLIKTRGQQVTLSCSPISGHRSVSWYQQTPGQGLQFLFEYFSETQRNKGNFPGRFSGRQFSNSRSEMNVSTLELGDSALYLCASSRGTRPSYNEQFFGPGTRLTVL.

The V gene is TRBV10-2, the J gene TRBJ2-2; D is possibly TRBD2 (5 bases). The CDR3 has 17 amino acids. V lost 3 bases and J 2 bases, leaving 16 bases between the germline ends. Germline lookup yields CDR1 WSHSY and CDR2 SAAADI. CDR3 DNA: TGCGCCAGCAGTGAACCCCGCCTAGCAAGAAACACCGGGGAGCTGTTTTTT. This gives the protein CASSEPRLARNTGELFF.

The chain carries TRBV4-2 and TRBJ2-3, with 8 positions matching TRBD2. CDR3 size: 16 residues. The junction had 14 bases not matched to a gene; V was cut back by 1 base and J by 11 bases. Germline V gives CDR1 LGHNA, CDR2 YNFKEQ. Here the CDR3 DNA reads TGTGCCAGCAGCCAAGGTCGAGTCCTAGCGGGTTTTGAGCAGTATTTT. Its protein is CASSQGRVLAGFEQYF.

This clone was picked up one time. The chain recombines TRBV27 with TRBJ1-1, with D maybe TRBD1 (5 bases). The germline CDR1 and CDR2 sequences are MNHEY and SMNVEV (reference sequence). V lost 5 bases and J lost 8, with 18 bases in between. The CDR3 contains 14 residues. The DNA for the CDR3 is TGTGCCAGCAGTGCGGCGATGACAGAGTTCGAAGCTTTCTTT. Its protein product is CASSAAMTEFEAFF.

This clone has a single count. V is TRBV2 and J is TRBJ1-1; D ambiguous. The V end was cut by 2 bases, the J end by 0 bases, with 13 bases between. This CDR3 contains 16 residues. Germline V gene lookup returns CDR1 SNHLY and CDR2 FYNNEI. CDR3 in amino acids: CASSELGGRLNTEAFF. Written as DNA, the CDR3 is TGTGCCAGCAGTGAACTCGGCGGCAGATTGAACACTGAAGCTTTCTTT.

This sequence joins TRBV7-6 and TRBJ2-7; the match to TRBD1 covers 8 bases. Germline trimming cut 4 bases from V and 6 bases from J; bases unmatched to any gene: 5. The CDR3 totals 13 residues. Germline CDR1 SGHVS, CDR2 FNYEAQ. The CDR3 DNA reads TGTGCCAGCAGCTACGACAGGGGTAGCGAGCAGTACTTC. This codes for CASSYDRGSEQYF.

This clone has a single count. The chain uses TRBV27 and TRBJ2-1; 8 bases are shared with TRBD2. Germline V gene data show CDR1 as MNHEY and CDR2 as SMNVEV (reference sequence). V trimming: 3 bases; J trimming: 2 bases; junction bases outside the gene matches: 3. The CDR3 is 15 amino acids. The CDR3 loop reads CASSFGGDTYNEQFF. CDR3 DNA sequence: TGTGCCAGCAGTTTCGGGGGGGACACCTACAATGAGCAGTTCTTC.

The CDR3 DNA sequence: TGTGCCAGCAGCGCCACCCTGACTAGCGGGGTAACAGATACGCAGTATTTT. Translated, it gives CASSATLTSGVTDTQYF. The V gene is TRBV9, the J gene TRBJ2-3; 11 bases are shared with TRBD2. The J segment lost 3 bases and the V segment lost 3 bases, leaving 9 bases of the junction unmatched. Germline V lookup: CDR1 SGDLS, CDR2 YYNGEE. This CDR3 region has 17 residues.